This record concerns one TCR beta chain sequence. The target of this receptor is not known. Base qualities are not recorded, but no much larger clone differs from it by a single base. The data derive from a study of blood T cells in healthy people across ages (dated by TCRdb to between 2014 and 2016). For the wider study: In model experiments, roughly one uniquely barcoded TCR beta cDNA molecule per two T cells was captured by template switching. Using deep sequencing normalized with unique cDNA molecular identifiers, the study measured how TCR beta repertoire diversity changes with age. Donors of different ages were randomly distributed across sequencing lanes to avoid experimental bias. Two additional independent replicas of 1 million unique cDNA reads from the same blood draw were analyzed for two donors (one aged 18 to 29 and one aged 80 or older). Donors were grouped into four age groups: young (average roughly 17 years), middle-aged (less than 40), aged (62) and long-lived (less than 85).

Donors were a few dozen systemically healthy Caucasian individuals from Russia aged 6 to 90 years. Each donor gave around 9.5 milliliters of peripheral blood, collected into EDTA-treated Vacutainer tubes. PBMCs were isolated by Ficoll-Paque density-gradient centrifugation, with at least 6 million obtained per sample. Total RNA was extracted from PBMCs with Trizol reagent, with at least 6 micrograms obtained per sample. The percentages of naive CD45RAhigh/CD27high T cells were determined by flow cytometry on a PBMC aliquot from every donor. Germline trimming: 6 bases from V, 11 bases from J; junction bases outside gene matches: 16. According to the germline V gene, CDR1 reads MNHEY and CDR2 reads SVGAGI. The CDR3, from cysteine to phenylalanine, totals 16 residues. The retained sequence is limited to the CDR3, 48 bases, with the frame set at the first base. Overall study outcomes, separate from this receptor: A strong correlation was found between observed TCR beta diversity and the percentage of naive T cells measured by flow cytometry. Total diversity estimates from one million sequenced T cells were considered lower bounds and underestimates. Compared with the aged group, the long-lived group had more naive CD4+ T cells, fewer expanded clones and increased TCR diversity, suggesting age selection. Because donor CMV infection status was unknown, age-related changes in expanded clonotypes were potentially confounded. Bulk unsorted PBMC profiling prevented conclusive comparison of naive and antigen-experienced compartments. As age increased, observed TCR beta diversity per million T cells dropped in a roughly linear way, and a significant reduction was already evident by age 40.

Library prep was done by 5' RACE. The sequencer listed for this sample is Illumina HiSeq 2500. The second PCR ran for about 7 to 11 cycles and used a J-beta primer mix along with a sample-barcoded 5' primer. A template-switch 5' adaptor carrying 12 random nucleotides introduced a unique molecular identifier onto each TCR beta cDNA molecule. At least 2.5 million CDR3-containing paired-end reads were obtained from each sample. First-strand cDNA was synthesized from all RNA with the Mint cDNA synthesis kit, primed by a TRBC-specific oligonucleotide. Following uracil-DNA glycosylase treatment, a first 18-cycle PCR with universal primers M1SS and BC2_uni_R was performed on all cDNA. The published analysis was carried out like this. Normalization of each sample was performed by random selection of 1 million high-quality reads, each carrying a distinct molecular identifier. Reads with shared molecular identifiers were discarded instead of being binned into consensus sequences. MiTCR, set to a Q25 quality threshold and the strictest error-elimination algorithm, was used for CDR3 identification, clonotype clustering and error correction. A nonparametric unseen species model with Euler transformation was used to estimate lower-bound total TCR beta diversity. The public sequencing data were trimmed at Q25 with fastp and processed into clonotypes with MiXCR by TCRdb, which kept only in-frame beta chains. Here each entry gathers all rows of one CDR3 protein and keeps the most common genes and DNA. These V and J calls derive from TCRdb rather than the authors' analysis. Within this sample are about 1,400,000 distinct CDR3 sequences, with 55% to 75% of them counted one time only. The ten largest clones take up over 6.5% of the sample.

Sequencing used blood. This receptor was taken from a man aged 18 to 30 in good health. The rearranged chain carries TRBV6-5 and TRBJ2-5, with 12 bases aligning to TRBD1. In nucleotides, the sequence is TGTGCCAGCAGCACTACGGGACAGGGGGCGAGGGGGGAGCAGTACTTC. This codes for CASSTTGQGARGEQYF.